The rows below give T cell receptor beta chains drawn from one sample of a study of OX40 agonist ivuxolimab in advanced cancers. Assay: immunoSEQ multiplex PCR; the TCRdb copy retains only in-frame clones and omits some. The sample lists about 53,000 clones, 75% to 90% occurring once. This specimen was CD4+ or CD8+ T cells sorted from blood, taken in a trial of the OX40 agonist ivuxolimab. These receptors came from an adult with an advanced solid tumor such as melanoma, head and neck, liver or kidney cancer. Both conserved end residues are part of each CDR3. The D gene is left open where the match is weak. Where a row states a size, it is once, few, many or the class of an expanded clone; other rows omit it.

CAIKFLPNTEAFF TGTGCCATCAAGTTCCTACCGAACACTGAAGCTTTCTTT TRBV10-3 . . 13 TRBJ1-1
CSARNQETQYF TGCAGCGCAAGAAATCAAGAGACCCAGTACTTC TRBV29-1 . once 11 TRBJ2-5
CASTGVGAQAYEQYF TGTGCCAGTACCGGAGTGGGGGCCCAAGCCTACGAGCAGTACTTC TRBV19 . . 15 TRBJ2-7
CASSLSPGRQDTDTQYF TGTGCCAGCAGTTTATCGCCGGGCCGCCAAGACACAGATACGCAGTATTTT TRBV28 . . 17 TRBJ2-3
CASSSPADKNTGELFF TGTGCCAGCAGTTCGCCGGCGGACAAGAACACCGGGGAGCTGTTTTTT TRBV6-6 . . 16 TRBJ2-2
CASSLMWAQGNQPQHF TGTGCCAGCAGTTTAATGTGGGCCCAAGGCAATCAGCCCCAGCATTTT TRBV28 . once 16 TRBJ1-5
CASSLQGAQVDEQFF TGTGCCAGCAGCTTACAGGGGGCTCAGGTGGATGAGCAGTTCTTC TRBV7-9 TRBD1 once 15 TRBJ2-1
CASSSLVNSPLHF TGTGCCAGCAGCTCGTTAGTTAATTCACCCCTCCACTTT TRBV28 . . 13 TRBJ1-6
CASSEVNGVNYGYTF TGTGCCAGCAGTGAAGTAAACGGAGTGAACTATGGCTACACCTTC TRBV6-1 . once 15 TRBJ1-2
CASSLKGLTVSTDTQYF TGTGCCAGCTCACTCAAGGGTCTGACAGTCAGCACAGATACGCAGTATTTT TRBV18 . once 17 TRBJ2-3
CASSQGAGAWAEAFF TGTGCCAGCAGCCAAGGGGCAGGGGCGTGGGCTGAAGCTTTCTTT TRBV14 . . 15 TRBJ1-1
CASRASGTDTQYF TGCGCCAGCCGGGCGAGTGGGACAGATACGCAGTATTTT TRBV4-1 . . 13 TRBJ2-3
CASSLGSDYEQYF TGCGCCAGCAGCTTGGGGTCAGACTACGAGCAGTACTTC TRBV5-1 . . 13 TRBJ2-7
CASSRAGPRSLNTEAFF TGTGCCAGTAGTAGGGCCGGACCCCGGAGCCTGAACACTGAAGCTTTCTTT TRBV19 . . 17 TRBJ1-1
CASSLGPGSYNEQYF TGTGCCAGCAGTTTAGGGCCGGGGAGTTACAACGAGCAGTACTTC TRBV28 . . 15 TRBJ2-7
CASSLTLGSSYNEQFF TGTGCCAGCAGCTTAACTCTAGGGAGCTCCTACAATGAGCAGTTCTTC TRBV7-2 . once 16 TRBJ2-1
CASTQATPGNTEAFF TGTGCCAGCACTCAAGCTACTCCGGGGAACACTGAAGCTTTCTTT TRBV28 . . 15 TRBJ1-1
CASSILEYNEQFF TGTGCCAGTAGTATACTGGAGTACAATGAGCAGTTCTTC TRBV19 . . 13 TRBJ2-1
CASSNGQGQETQYF TGTGCCAGTAGTAACGGACAGGGGCAAGAGACCCAGTACTTC TRBV19 TRBD1 few 14 TRBJ2-5
CASRKDGAAETQYF TGTGCCAGCAGGAAGGACGGCGCCGCGGAGACCCAGTACTTC TRBV7-9 . . 14 TRBJ2-5
CASSKLVGFYNEQFF TGTGCCAGCAGCAAATTAGTAGGGTTTTACAATGAGCAGTTCTTC TRBV21-1 . . 15 TRBJ2-1
CATSASSAAGYTF TGTGCCACCAGCGCTTCTAGCGCGGCCGGCTACACCTTC TRBV15 . . 13 TRBJ1-2
CASSPSISTDTQYF TGTGCCAGCTCACCCTCCATCAGCACAGATACGCAGTATTTT TRBV18 . . 14 TRBJ2-3
CASSVLGTDTQYF TGTGCCAGCAGCGTGCTAGGGACAGATACGCAGTATTTT TRBV5-4 . . 13 TRBJ2-3
CASRPGGETQYF TGTGCCAGCAGACCGGGGGGAGAGACCCAGTACTTC TRBV6-6 TRBD2 once 12 TRBJ2-5
CASSPRGGQTGGPYEQYF TGTGCCAGCAGCCCCAGAGGGGGACAAACGGGGGGACCCTACGAGCAGTACTTC TRBV9 . . 18 TRBJ2-7
CASSRQGIGGELFF TGTGCCAGTAGTCGACAGGGGATCGGCGGGGAGCTGTTTTTT TRBV19 TRBD1 . 14 TRBJ2-2
CASAPGPTGELFF TGTGCCAGCGCACCGGGGCCCACCGGGGAGCTGTTTTTT TRBV6-5 . . 13 TRBJ2-2
CAIGGTSATGQFF TGTGCCATCGGGGGGACTAGCGCTACGGGGCAGTTCTTC TRBV10-3 TRBD2 . 13 TRBJ2-1
CASSEVRLAVYNEQFF TGTGCCAGCAGTGAGGTTCGGCTAGCAGTCTACAATGAGCAGTTCTTC TRBV2 . few 16 TRBJ2-1
CASSPRVGGSQETQYF TGTGCCAGCTCACCACGAGTCGGAGGGTCCCAAGAGACCCAGTACTTC TRBV18 . . 16 TRBJ2-5
CASSSGTGRNTEAFF TGTGCCAGCAGCTCGGGGACAGGACGGAACACTGAAGCTTTCTTT TRBV5-4 TRBD1 few 15 TRBJ1-1
CASSNQETQYF TGTGCCAGCAGCAACCAAGAGACCCAGTACTTC TRBV5-4 . . 11 TRBJ2-5
CSVTGTSAPYEQYF TGCAGCGTAACCGGGACTAGCGCTCCCTACGAGCAGTACTTC TRBV29-1 TRBD2 . 14 TRBJ2-7
CASSEFDRGHQPQHF TGTGCCAGCAGTGAATTCGACAGGGGCCATCAGCCCCAGCATTTT TRBV6-1 TRBD1 . 15 TRBJ1-5
CASSRSPASTFEKLFF TGTGCCAGCAGCCGATCCCCAGCGTCGACGTTCGAAAAACTGTTTTTT TRBV14 . . 16 TRBJ1-4
CAWSVRGGSSYNEQFF TGTGCCTGGAGTGTACGAGGCGGGAGCTCCTACAATGAGCAGTTCTTC TRBV30 TRBD2 once 16 TRBJ2-1
CASSRDRGVEKLFF TGTGCCAGCAGCCGGGACAGGGGGGTTGAAAAACTGTTTTTT TRBV2 TRBD1 . 14 TRBJ1-4
CASSKPGDGYEQYF TGTGCCAGTAGTAAACCCGGGGACGGCTACGAGCAGTACTTC TRBV19 . . 14 TRBJ2-7
CASGLGQGDQPQHF TGTGCTAGTGGTTTGGGACAGGGGGATCAGCCCCAGCATTTT TRBV12-5 TRBD1 few 14 TRBJ1-5
CASSIQGDYEQYF TGTGCCAGTAGTATTCAAGGGGACTACGAGCAGTACTTC TRBV19 . . 13 TRBJ2-7
CASSLTRQVYEQYF TGTGCCAGCAGTTTAACCCGACAGGTTTACGAGCAGTACTTC TRBV28 . . 14 TRBJ2-7